The clone carrying this TCR beta chain has just a few counts. The entry originates in a study of blood T cells in healthy people across ages. Through a sample-barcoded 5' primer and a J-beta primer mix, a second PCR was run for roughly 7 to 12 cycles. TCRdb reprocessed the 5' RACE reads with MiXCR, giving one entry per CDR3 protein. This sample has hundreds of thousands of distinct CDR3 sequences; roughly two fifths occur once, and the top ten carry 25% to 35%. This CDR3 has 14 residues. V was pared by 7 bases and J by 3 bases, with 8 bases of the junction left unmatched. CDR1 and CDR2 (germline): SGHTA, FQGNSA.

This TCR came from an older man in good health. Sequences were obtained from blood. V and J are TRBV7-2 and TRBJ2-7; the match to TRBD1 covers 8 bases. The CDR3: CASTEDRELYEQYF. CDR3 sequence (DNA): TGTGCCAGCACCGAGGACAGGGAGCTCTACGAGCAGTACTTC. Full variable domain (remainder filled in from reference TRBV7-2 and TRBJ2-7): GAGVSQSPSNKVTEKGKDVELRCDPISGHTALYWYRQSLGQGLEFLIYFQGNSAPDKSGLPSDRFSAERTGGSVSTLTIQRTQQEDSAVYLCASTEDRELYEQYFGPGTRLTVT.